These 32 T cell receptor beta chains were sequenced from one sample in a study of T cells after yellow fever vaccination. TCRdb redid the calling of the 5' RACE reads with MiXCR, one entry per CDR3 protein. The sample has some 600,000 distinct CDR3 sequences; about 17% are singletons. Specimen: PBMCs, collected about 5 days after the first yellow fever vaccination. Receptors originate from a man aged 18 to 35 who received the YFV17D yellow fever vaccine.

This clonotype was observed a handful of times. The rearrangement links TRBV12-3 or TRBV12-4 to TRBJ1-4, with D maybe TRBD1 (6 bases). V shed 7 bases and J shed 8 bases, with 17 bases lying between them. The CDR3 is 14 residues long. CDR3 loop: CASTTGHGREKLFF. CDR3 in DNA: TGTGCCAGCACCACGGGACATGGAAGGGAAAAACTGTTTTTT.

The table lists this clonotype with many counts. The chain employs TRBV7-2 and TRBJ2-1, with 11 bases matching TRBD2. The germline V gene encodes CDR1 SGHTA and CDR2 FQGNSA. The CDR3 sequence is 15 residues long. The V gene end was trimmed by 6 bases and the J gene end by 7 bases; junction bases not matched to a gene: 8. CDR3 DNA sequence: TGTGCCAGCAGGCCGACTAGCGGGGCGGGGAATGAGCAGTTCTTC. Its protein product is CASRPTSGAGNEQFF.

This clonotype has more than one count but fewer than ten. The chain employs TRBV6-1 and TRBJ1-1; the D is unclear. Germline V CDR1 and CDR2: MNHNS, SASEGT. V was clipped by 6 bases and J by 2 bases, with 13 bases between them. CDR3 length: 14 residues. This CDR3 reads CASRNPGSNTEAFF. The CDR3 region has the DNA TGTGCCAGCAGAAATCCTGGCAGCAACACTGAAGCTTTCTTT.

This chain links TRBV19 with TRBJ2-2, with D unresolved. Trimming left V 3 bases short and J 6 bases short, with 8 bases between. The germline CDR1 and CDR2 sequences are LNHDA and SQIVND (reference sequence). The CDR3 loop spans 13 amino acids. The chain's CDR3 is CASSIGFSGELFF. The DNA for the CDR3 is TGTGCCAGTAGTATCGGGTTTTCCGGGGAGCTGTTTTTT.

The V gene is TRBV7-3, the J gene TRBJ1-6; a possible D gene is TRBD1 (5 bases). There are 16 residues in the CDR3. CDR1 SGHTA and CDR2 FQGTGA come from the germline V gene. Trimming left V 5 bases short and J 1 base short, with 12 bases between. The CDR3: CASSREGPSYNSPLHF. CDR3 nucleotides: TGTGCCAGCAGCCGCGAGGGGCCGTCCTATAATTCACCCCTCCACTTT.

The chain has TRBV24-1 and TRBJ2-1, with a weak D call TRBD2 (5 bases). The germline CDR1 and CDR2 sequences are KGHDR and SFDVKD. Trimming removed 4 bases at V and 1 base at J, with 7 bases between. This CDR3 spans 14 amino acids. Written as DNA, the CDR3 is TGTGCCACCAGTGACGGACTTTCCTACAATGAGCAGTTCTTC. It is translated as CATSDGLSYNEQFF.

This clonotype showed up many times. V is TRBV7-2 and J is TRBJ2-7; 11 positions agree with TRBD2. The CDR3 loop spans 13 amino acids. V lost 8 bases, J lost 4 bases, and 4 bases stayed unmatched. Germline V gene sequence: CDR1 SGHTA, CDR2 FQGNSA. CDR3 in DNA: TGTGCCAGCGGGCTAGCGGGGGGATACGAGCAGTACGTC. Translated: CASGLAGGYEQYV.

The chain employs TRBV5-1 and TRBJ2-7; D not resolved. Per the germline V gene, CDR1 is SGHRS and CDR2 is YFSETQ. V lost 0 bases and J 0 bases, leaving 7 bases between the germline ends. The CDR3 totals 14 residues. CDR3 coding DNA: TGCGCCAGCAGCTTGGGTGGGCCCTCCTACGAGCAGTACGTC. Translating gives CASSLGGPSYEQYV.

The gene calls are TRBV3-1 and TRBJ1-1; 7 bases fit TRBD1. The CDR3 is made up of 15 amino acids. The V gene's germline CDR1 is LGHDT and CDR2 YNNKEL (reference sequence). V was pared by 1 base and J by 0 bases, with 2 bases of the junction left unmatched. CDR3 in DNA: TGTGCCAGCAGCCAAGGACAGGGTTTGAACACTGAAGCTTTCTTT. The encoded protein is CASSQGQGLNTEAFF.

In its sample, this clonotype was seen a few times. The chain recombines TRBV6-5 with TRBJ1-1, with TRBD1 matching over 8 bases. Germline CDR1 reads MNHEY; CDR2 reads SVGAGI. This CDR3 is 15 amino acids long. V shed 5 bases, J shed 0 bases, and the junction held 5 bases outside the gene matches. Here the CDR3 DNA reads TGTGCCAGCAGTACCCGACAGGGGATGAACACTGAAGCTTTCTTT. Its protein is CASSTRQGMNTEAFF.

The rearrangement joins TRBV6-5 to TRBJ2-3; TRBD2 is a possible D gene (5 bases). Trimming pared 0 bases from V and 0 bases from J, leaving 10 bases between. From germline, CDR1 is MNHEY and CDR2 SVGAGI. The CDR3 runs 16 residues. CDR3 coding DNA: TGTGCCAGCAGTTACTCCTGGAGGCTGAGCACAGATACGCAGTATTTT. Translation: CASSYSWRLSTDTQYF.

The CDR3 bases are TGTGCCGGGGGACAGGGGGCCGGGGAGCTGTTTTTT. Its protein is CAGGQGAGELFF. This chain uses TRBV2 with TRBJ2-2; 11 bases map to TRBD1. The CDR3 spans 12 residues. Germline V gives CDR1 SNHLY, CDR2 FYNNEI. J lost 6 bases, V lost 11 bases, and 2 bases had no gene match.

The table lists this clonotype with a few counts. The chain links TRBV7-2 to TRBJ1-2; tentative D call: TRBD1 (6 bases). Germline assignment: CDR1 SGHTA and CDR2 FQGNSA. The CDR3 contains 16 residues. Trimming shortened V by 1 base and J by 4 bases, and 16 bases separated the two germline ends. The CDR3, as DNA: TGTGCCAGCAGCTTAGGGGGGGCGACTACAACCTATGGCTACACCTTC. This translates into CASSLGGATTTYGYTF.

About this clonotype itself: Mismatch with germline at one junction end may stem from a read error. The chain uses TRBV25-1 and TRBJ2-2; 7 nucleotides agree with TRBD1. This CDR3 spans 13 amino acids. Germline V lookup: CDR1 MGHDK, CDR2 SYGVNS. The CDR3 sequence is CASSHRGTGELLF. The CDR3 coding sequence is TGTGCCAGCAGTCACAGGGGTACCGGGGAGCTGCTTTTT.

V gene TRBV10-2 combines with J gene TRBJ1-5; D uncertain. The germline V gene has CDR1 WSHSY and CDR2 SAAADI. Trimming removed 6 bases from V and 9 bases from J, with 15 bases in between. The CDR3 is made up of 13 amino acids. The DNA of the CDR3 is TGCGCCAGCAGCTCTCTAAACGGACGGCCCCAGCATTTT. This gives the protein CASSSLNGRPQHF.

The chain couples TRBV5-4 to TRBJ2-1; 13 positions match TRBD2. CDR1 is SGHNT and CDR2 is YYREEE in the germline V gene (reference sequence). J was trimmed by 9 bases and V by 1 base; bases with no gene match: 4. The CDR3 length is 15 residues. CDR3 residues: CASSLTSGGAVEQFF. Here the CDR3 DNA reads TGTGCCAGCAGCTTGACTAGCGGGGGGGCCGTTGAGCAGTTCTTC.

This CDR3 is CASSGLAGGGEQFF. DNA for the CDR3: TGTGCCAGCTCAGGACTAGCGGGGGGAGGTGAGCAGTTCTTC. The chain has TRBV11-2 and TRBJ2-1; TRBD2 agrees at 14 bases. This CDR3 spans 14 amino acids. Germline V gene lookup returns CDR1 SGHAT and CDR2 FQNNGV. V shed 8 bases and J 9 bases; nucleotides not matched to a gene: 6.

This clonotype was found many times. The rearrangement uses TRBV24-1 and TRBJ2-2; 7 bases match TRBD1. The V gene's germline CDR1 is KGHDR and CDR2 SFDVKD. The CDR3 contains 15 residues. J gave up 7 bases and V 0 bases, and 4 bases lay outside the gene matches. The CDR3 coding sequence is TGTGCCACCAGTGATTTGCGCAGGGGGATCGGGGAGCTGTTTTTT. This codes for CATSDLRRGIGELFF.

The chain joins TRBV15 to TRBJ2-3; 7 bases agree with TRBD2. This CDR3 comprises 17 residues. Germline CDR1 reads LNHNV; CDR2 reads YYDKDF (reference sequence). The V and J ends lost 3 bases and 3 bases, in that order; junction bases with no gene match: 12. The CDR3 protein is CATSRFSRGVRTDTQYF. The CDR3 DNA reads TGTGCCACCAGCAGGTTCTCACGGGGGGTTCGAACAGATACGCAGTATTTT.

The V call is TRBV20-1, the J call TRBJ1-3; D ambiguous. V lost 5 bases and J 0 bases, leaving 8 bases between the germline ends. The CDR3 is 13 amino acids. CDR1 is DFQATT and CDR2 is SNEGSKA in the germline V gene (reference sequence). The CDR3 here is CSAPPVSGNTIYF. CDR3 bases: TGCAGTGCTCCACCGGTCTCTGGAAACACCATATATTTT.

V gene TRBV27 combines with J gene TRBJ2-7; D assignment may be TRBD1 or TRBD2 (5 bases each). There are 14 residues in the CDR3. Per germline, CDR1 MNHEY and CDR2 SMNVEV (reference sequence). Trimming pared 3 bases from V and 5 bases from J, leaving 14 bases between. The CDR3 loop reads CASSFQGPPDEQYF. CDR3 in DNA: TGTGCCAGCAGTTTCCAGGGACCTCCTGACGAGCAGTACTTC.

The chain carries TRBV6-1 and TRBJ2-7; D is undetermined. The CDR3 runs to 14 residues. V lost 7 bases and J lost 0, with 13 bases in between. The V gene's germline CDR1 is MNHNS and CDR2 SASEGT. The CDR3 bases are TGTGCCAGCATCAAGTCCACTTCCTCCTACGAGCAGTACTTC. Protein sequence: CASIKSTSSYEQYF.

This clonotype was counted ten times or more. The V call is TRBV12-3 or TRBV12-4, the J call TRBJ1-1; no reliable D call. Trimming took 4 bases from V and 3 from J, leaving 9 bases between them. CDR3 length: 13 amino acids. CDR3: CASSSLGDTEAFF. DNA of the CDR3: TGTGCCAGCAGTTCTCTCGGGGACACTGAAGCTTTCTTT.

This sequence joins TRBV29-1 and TRBJ2-7; perhaps TRBD1 as D (5 bases). There are 13 residues in the CDR3. The V gene lost 1 base and the J gene lost 3 bases, with 10 bases spanning the gap. CDR1 is SQVTM and CDR2 is ANQGSEA in the germline V gene. The CDR3 here is CSVEVGVDYEQYF. The CDR3 region has the DNA TGCAGCGTTGAAGTAGGGGTTGACTACGAGCAGTACTTC.

This clonotype turned up a few times. The chain carries TRBV6-2 or TRBV6-3 and TRBJ1-2; D unresolved. With 6 bases removed from V and 5 bases from J, the gap between germline ends came to 16 bases. The CDR3 is 14 amino acids. The germline CDR1 and CDR2 sequences are MNHEY and SVGEGT. CDR3 loop: CASSVAPEKYGYTF. CDR3 coding DNA: TGTGCCAGCAGCGTGGCACCCGAAAAGTATGGCTACACCTTC.

The table lists this clonotype with many counts. V usage is TRBV6-2 or TRBV6-3 and J usage is TRBJ2-7; D call uncertain. Germline assignment: CDR1 MNHEY and CDR2 SVGEGT. V dropped 6 bases and J dropped 4 bases, with 10 bases sitting between them. The CDR3 totals 12 residues. For the CDR3, the DNA is TGTGCCAGCAGCCCCGCAGATTACGAGCAGTACTTC. This encodes CASSPADYEQYF.

The V gene is TRBV6-2 or TRBV6-3, the J gene TRBJ2-5; the match to TRBD2 covers 11 bases. The CDR3 runs 14 residues. After removal of 11 bases from V and 5 bases from J, the junction contained 10 bases not matched to a gene. Germline CDR1 is MNHEY and CDR2 is SVGEGT. The CDR3 coding sequence is TGTGCCTCATCGGTAGCGGGGGGGCTTGAGACCCAGTACTTC. Its protein product is CASSVAGGLETQYF.

J is TRBJ1-2 and V is TRBV28; D unclear. This CDR3 comprises 15 residues. CDR1 is MDHEN, CDR2 SYDVKM, per germline. V lost 1 base and J lost 4, with 13 bases in between. The CDR3 protein is CASSLFPTAFYGYTF. The CDR3 DNA follows: TGTGCCAGCAGTTTATTTCCGACGGCCTTCTATGGCTACACCTTC.

V and J are TRBV7-3 and TRBJ1-1; TRBD1 aligns across 7 bases. Trimming cost V 4 bases and J 3 bases; bases outside gene matches: 11. The V gene's germline CDR1 is SGHTA and CDR2 FQGTGA. The CDR3 totals 16 residues. CDR3 sequence (DNA): TGTGCCAGCAGCTCATCGACAGGGCTAGGAGACACTGAAGCTTTCTTT. It codes for CASSSSTGLGDTEAFF.

The rearrangement joins TRBV18 to TRBJ2-4; 7 bases agree with TRBD1. V gave up 3 bases and J gave up 5 bases; unmatched junction bases: 7. The CDR3 covers 15 residues. Germline assignment: CDR1 KGHSH and CDR2 LQKENI. The CDR3 here is CASSPVRDSQNIQYF. The CDR3 nucleotides are TGTGCCAGCTCACCTGTAAGGGACAGCCAAAACATTCAGTACTTC.

The rearrangement joins TRBV12-3 or TRBV12-4 to TRBJ2-2; 7 bases line up with TRBD2. Trimming cost V 7 bases and J 6 bases; bases outside gene matches: 8. The CDR3 extends over 14 amino acids. This CDR3 is CASTSNRGAGELFF. The CDR3 region has the DNA TGTGCCAGCACCTCGAACCGGGGGGCCGGGGAGCTGTTTTTT.

This chain connects TRBV6-5 to TRBJ2-7; D gene ambiguous. V was cut by 0 bases and J by 0 bases, with 6 bases left in between. Germline-derived CDR1 and CDR2 are MNHEY and SVGAGI. CDR3 length: 14 amino acids. Written as DNA, the CDR3 is TGTGCCAGCAGTTACTCGGGGTCCTCCTACGAGCAGTACTTC. Translated: CASSYSGSSYEQYF.